This paragraph covers one T cell receptor (beta chain) sequence. The antigen is undetermined. Germline V gene sequence: CDR1 MNHEY, CDR2 SVGAGI. There are 12 residues in the CDR3. Trimming pared 5 bases from V and 7 bases from J, leaving 11 bases between. With the ViraFEST assay, the study expanded antigen-specific CD4+ T cells using viral peptide pools, then sequenced them. Cells that had been cultured for about 10 days were the source of isolated CD4+ T cells. Previously uninfected by SARS-CoV-2, the vaccine recipients also showed negative nucleocapsid antibodies. Assay used: immunoSEQ multiplex PCR; TCRdb lists only in-frame clones, some missing. Of fewer than 30,000 clones detected, around 75% appear once; the ten largest clones hold about 30%. This sample is part of a study of vaccination effects on CD4 cells after COVID-19.

The specimen was CD4+ T cells from PBMCs cultured with SARS-CoV-2 spike peptides, collected before COVID-19 vaccination. The rearrangement joins TRBV6-5 to TRBJ1-2; D is perhaps TRBD1 (5 bases). The receptor's source is a human donor who received a COVID-19 vaccine. The chain's CDR3 is CASSPREGGYTF. DNA for the CDR3: TGTGCCAGCAGTCCCAGGGAAGGTGGCTACACCTTC.